Each of the 8 T cell receptor beta chains below was sequenced from the same sample in a study of blood T cell repertoires in COVID-19. Assay: immunoSEQ multiplex PCR; the TCRdb copy retains only in-frame clones and omits some. Among 150,000 to 180,000 clones listed, approximately 80% were seen once. Sequenced: peripheral blood. All receptors come from a woman aged 55 to 70 with COVID-19, enrolled during active disease.

The chain links TRBV30 to TRBJ1-1; 8 nucleotides match TRBD1. The CDR3 is 14 residues long. The trim removed 3 bases at V and 2 bases at J, leaving 5 bases unmatched. Germline CDR1 and CDR2: GTSNPN and SVGIG (reference sequence). In nucleotides, the CDR3 is TGTGCCTGGAGATTGGGACAGGCCAACACTGAAGCTTTCTTT. Its protein is CAWRLGQANTEAFF.

This clone has a handful of counts. V gene TRBV14 combines with J gene TRBJ1-4; D is uncertain. Germline V gene lookup returns CDR1 SGHDN and CDR2 FVKESK. Trimming left V 4 bases short and J 6 bases short, with 9 bases between. The CDR3 totals 13 residues. CDR3 amino acids: CASSRVEYEKLFF. The CDR3 DNA sequence: TGTGCCAGCAGCCGAGTAGAGTATGAAAAACTGTTTTTT.

The chain has TRBV4-1 and TRBJ2-5; maybe TRBD2 (5 bases). The CDR3 contains 15 residues. V was shortened by 2 bases and J by 1 base, with 11 bases between the two germline ends. Germline CDR1 reads MGHRA; CDR2 reads YSYEKL. CDR3 in amino acids: CASSQFEGSQETQYF. The CDR3 DNA sequence: TGCGCCAGCAGCCAATTCGAGGGTTCCCAAGAGACCCAGTACTTC.

V is TRBV5-1 and J is TRBJ2-3, with 12 bases that match TRBD2. The CDR3 is 16 amino acids. The J segment lost 4 bases and the V segment lost 4 bases, leaving 7 bases of the junction unmatched. CDR1 is SGHRS, CDR2 YFSETQ, per germline. In DNA form, the CDR3 reads TGCGCCAGCAGCCACCGACTAGCGGGAGTTGCAGATACGCAGTATTTT. Residues: CASSHRLAGVADTQYF.

The V gene is TRBV21-1, the J gene TRBJ2-1; the table assigns TRBD2, which was not confirmed against the DNA. TRBV21-1 corresponds to a pseudogene. The CDR3 covers 16 residues. The CDR3, as DNA: TGTGCCAGCAGCAACGTTGGTGCTAGCGGGGTCAATGAGCAGTTCTTC. Protein product: CASSNVGASGVNEQFF.

This chain uses TRBV5-8 with TRBJ1-1; 7 bases are a match to TRBD1. The germline V gene encodes CDR1 SGHTS and CDR2 YDEGEE. Trimming at V came to 4 bases and at J to 7 bases, leaving 13 bases not matched to a gene. The CDR3 extends over 15 amino acids. This chain's CDR3 is CASSLNGQAAIEAFF. The CDR3 nucleotides read TGTGCCAGCAGCCTGAACGGACAGGCCGCCATTGAAGCTTTCTTT.

The J gene is TRBJ2-5, the V gene TRBV6-5; perhaps TRBD2 as D (7 bases). Germline V CDR1 and CDR2: MNHEY, SVGAGI. The germline V and J ends were trimmed by 7 bases and 5 bases, with 20 bases remaining between them. CDR3 size: 15 residues. CDR3 DNA sequence: TGTGCCAGCATGCGAGGGGGAGGGCCACAGGAGACCCAGTACTTC. Amino acids: CASMRGGGPQETQYF.

This chain connects TRBV18 to TRBJ1-2, with 8 bases matching TRBD1. V lost 3 bases and J lost 6; bases outside the gene matches: 6. Germline CDR1 reads KGHSH; CDR2 reads LQKENI. There are 14 residues in the CDR3. DNA for the CDR3: TGTGCCAGCTCACCTCAGGCAGGGGGCGATGGCTACACCTTC. Its protein is CASSPQAGGDGYTF. The entire variable domain, with the rest obtained from reference TRBV18 and TRBJ1-2, is as follows: NAGVMQNPRHLVRRRGQEARLRCSPMKGHSHVYWYRQLPEEGLKFMVYLQKENIIDESGMPKERFSAEFPKEGPSILRIQQVVRGDSAAYFCASSPQAGGDGYTFGSGTRLTVV.